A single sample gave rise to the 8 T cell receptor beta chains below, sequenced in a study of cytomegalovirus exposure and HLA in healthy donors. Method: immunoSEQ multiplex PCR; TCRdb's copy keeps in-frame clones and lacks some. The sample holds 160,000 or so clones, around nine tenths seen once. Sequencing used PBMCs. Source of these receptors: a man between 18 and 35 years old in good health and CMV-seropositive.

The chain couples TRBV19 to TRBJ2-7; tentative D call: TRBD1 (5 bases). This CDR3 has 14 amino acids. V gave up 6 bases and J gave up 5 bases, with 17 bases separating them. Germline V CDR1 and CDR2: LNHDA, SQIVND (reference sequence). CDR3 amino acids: CASRKGLGENEQYF. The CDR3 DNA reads TGTGCCAGTAGGAAGGGCTTAGGGGAAAACGAGCAGTACTTC.

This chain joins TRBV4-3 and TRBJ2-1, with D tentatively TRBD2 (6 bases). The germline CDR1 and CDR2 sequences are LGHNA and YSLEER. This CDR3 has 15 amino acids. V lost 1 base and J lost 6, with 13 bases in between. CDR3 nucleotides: TGCGCCAGCAGCCAAGGGCTTTGGGGGGTCAATGAGCAGTTCTTC. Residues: CASSQGLWGVNEQFF.

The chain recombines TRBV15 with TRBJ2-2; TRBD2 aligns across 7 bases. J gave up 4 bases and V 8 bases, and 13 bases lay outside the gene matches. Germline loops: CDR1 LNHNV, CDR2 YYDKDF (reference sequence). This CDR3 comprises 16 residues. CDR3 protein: CATRGGAGLATGELFF. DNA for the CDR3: TGTGCCACCCGCGGGGGAGCGGGGTTAGCCACCGGGGAGCTGTTTTTT.

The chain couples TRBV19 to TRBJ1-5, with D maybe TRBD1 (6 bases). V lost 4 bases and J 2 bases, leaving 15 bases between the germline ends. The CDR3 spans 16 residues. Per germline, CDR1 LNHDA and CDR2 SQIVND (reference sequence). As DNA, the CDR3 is TGTGCCAGTAGTAGATCTGCAGGGGAACGCAATCAGCCCCAGCATTTT. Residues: CASSRSAGERNQPQHF.

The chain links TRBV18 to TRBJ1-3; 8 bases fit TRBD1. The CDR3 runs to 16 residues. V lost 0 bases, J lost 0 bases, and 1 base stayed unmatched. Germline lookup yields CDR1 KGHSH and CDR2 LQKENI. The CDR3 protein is CASSPPQGASGNTIYF. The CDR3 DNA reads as TGTGCCAGCTCACCACCGCAGGGGGCCTCTGGAAACACCATATATTTT.

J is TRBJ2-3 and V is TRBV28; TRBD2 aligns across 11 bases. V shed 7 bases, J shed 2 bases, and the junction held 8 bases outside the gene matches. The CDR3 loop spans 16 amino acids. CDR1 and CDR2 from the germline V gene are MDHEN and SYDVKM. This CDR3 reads CASTTLAGGATDTQYF. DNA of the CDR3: TGTGCCAGCACGACCTTAGCGGGAGGGGCCACAGATACGCAGTATTTT.

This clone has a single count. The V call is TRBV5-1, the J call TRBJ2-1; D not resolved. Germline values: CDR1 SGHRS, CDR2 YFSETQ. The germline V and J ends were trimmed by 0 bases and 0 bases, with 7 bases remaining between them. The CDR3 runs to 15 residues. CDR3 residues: CASSLGGSSYNEQFF. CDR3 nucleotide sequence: TGCGCCAGCAGCTTGGGAGGCAGCTCCTACAATGAGCAGTTCTTC.

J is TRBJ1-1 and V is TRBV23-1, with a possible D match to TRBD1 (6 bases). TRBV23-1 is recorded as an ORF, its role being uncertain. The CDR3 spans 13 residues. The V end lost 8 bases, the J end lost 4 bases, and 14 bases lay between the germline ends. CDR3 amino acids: CASSPGGGTEAFF. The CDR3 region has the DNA TGCGCCAGCTCTCCGGGAGGGGGCACTGAAGCTTTCTTT.